These 2 T cell receptor beta chains were sequenced from one sample in a study of PD-1 blockade in classical Hodgkin lymphoma. Time point defined: cycle 4 day 1 (C4D1), after 6 weeks of nivolumab. Each and every patient relapsed after autologous stem cell transplantation, and patients got differing brentuximab vedotin exposure. CD4+ T cells were purified from thawed PBMCs by negative selection. The method was immunoSEQ multiplex PCR; TCRdb's version includes in-frame clones alone and lacks a portion of them. The profile shows tens of thousands of clones, around 80% of them singletons. This specimen consisted of CD4+ T cells from blood, obtained before the fourth cycle of nivolumab. Source of these receptors: a human donor with classical Hodgkin lymphoma.

The chain employs TRBV5-1 and TRBJ2-1; TRBD1 agrees at 9 bases. The CDR3 runs 14 residues. V gave up 7 bases and J gave up 9 bases; unmatched junction bases: 11. The germline gives CDR1 SGHRS, CDR2 YFSETQ. CDR3 residues: CASGAGTGFGEQFF. The CDR3 DNA reads as TGCGCCAGCGGGGCCGGGACAGGGTTCGGTGAGCAGTTCTTC.

The CDR3 DNA follows: TGTGCCAGCACCCCTCCGGGCGGCAGGAGCTCCTACAATGAGCAGTTCTTC. This codes for CASTPPGGRSSYNEQFF. This chain uses TRBV11-2 with TRBJ2-1, with D hard to call. The V end was cut by 7 bases, the J end by 0 bases, with 19 bases between. Germline lookup yields CDR1 SGHAT and CDR2 FQNNGV. CDR3 length: 17 residues.